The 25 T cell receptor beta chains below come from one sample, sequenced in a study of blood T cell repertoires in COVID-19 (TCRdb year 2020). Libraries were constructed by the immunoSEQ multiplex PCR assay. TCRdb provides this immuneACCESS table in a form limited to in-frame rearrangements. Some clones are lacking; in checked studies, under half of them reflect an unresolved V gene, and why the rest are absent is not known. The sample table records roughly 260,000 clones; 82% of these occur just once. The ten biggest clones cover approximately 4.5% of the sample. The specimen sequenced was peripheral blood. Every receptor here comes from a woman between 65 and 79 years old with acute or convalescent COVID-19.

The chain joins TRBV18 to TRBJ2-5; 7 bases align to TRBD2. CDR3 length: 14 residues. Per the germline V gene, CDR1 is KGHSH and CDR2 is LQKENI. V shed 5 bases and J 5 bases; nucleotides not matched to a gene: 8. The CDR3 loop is CASSTGGGRETQYF. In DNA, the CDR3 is TGTGCCAGCTCAACCGGCGGGGGTCGCGAGACCCAGTACTTC. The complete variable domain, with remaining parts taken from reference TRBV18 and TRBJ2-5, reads NAGVMQNPRHLVRRRGQEARLRCSPMKGHSHVYWYRQLPEEGLKFMVYLQKENIIDESGMPKERFSAEFPKEGPSILRIQQVVRGDSAAYFCASSTGGGRETQYFGPGTRLLVL.

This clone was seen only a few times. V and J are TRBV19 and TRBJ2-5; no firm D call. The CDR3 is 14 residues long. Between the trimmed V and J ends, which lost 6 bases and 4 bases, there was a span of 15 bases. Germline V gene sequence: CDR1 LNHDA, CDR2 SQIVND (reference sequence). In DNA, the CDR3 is TGTGCCAGTAGCCAAGAATGGGCCAGAGAGACCCAGTACTTC. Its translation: CASSQEWARETQYF.

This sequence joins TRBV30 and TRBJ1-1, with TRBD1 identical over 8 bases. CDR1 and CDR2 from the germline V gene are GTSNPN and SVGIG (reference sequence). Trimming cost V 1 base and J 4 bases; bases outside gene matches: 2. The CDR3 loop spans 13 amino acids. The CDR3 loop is CAWSGTGPTEAFF. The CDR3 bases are TGTGCCTGGAGTGGGACAGGGCCCACTGAAGCTTTCTTT.

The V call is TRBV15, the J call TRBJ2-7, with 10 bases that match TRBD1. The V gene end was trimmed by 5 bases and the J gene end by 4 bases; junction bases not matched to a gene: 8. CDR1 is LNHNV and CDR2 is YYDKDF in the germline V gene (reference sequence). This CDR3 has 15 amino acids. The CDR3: CATSRYRDRGYEQYF. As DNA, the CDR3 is TGTGCCACCAGCCGATACCGGGACAGGGGTTACGAGCAGTACTTC.

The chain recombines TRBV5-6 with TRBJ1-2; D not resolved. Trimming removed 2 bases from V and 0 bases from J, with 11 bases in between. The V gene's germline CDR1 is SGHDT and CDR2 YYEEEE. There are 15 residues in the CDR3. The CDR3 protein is CASSLTASANYGYTF. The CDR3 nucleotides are TGTGCCAGCAGCTTAACCGCTAGTGCTAACTATGGCTACACCTTC.

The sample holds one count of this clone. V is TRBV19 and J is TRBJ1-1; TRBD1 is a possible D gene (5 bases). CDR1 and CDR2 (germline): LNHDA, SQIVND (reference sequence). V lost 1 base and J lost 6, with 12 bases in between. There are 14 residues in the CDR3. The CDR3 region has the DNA TGTGCCAGTAGTATAGGTGGGGGGAGTGCTGAAGCTTTCTTT. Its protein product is CASSIGGGSAEAFF.

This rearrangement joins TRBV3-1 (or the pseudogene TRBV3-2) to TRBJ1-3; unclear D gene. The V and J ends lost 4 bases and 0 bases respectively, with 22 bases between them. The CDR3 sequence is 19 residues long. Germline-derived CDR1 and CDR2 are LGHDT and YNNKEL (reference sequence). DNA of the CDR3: TGTGCCAGCAGCCCCACTATCGCGTTCGGCCGGCTCTCTGGAAACACCATATATTTT. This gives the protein CASSPTIAFGRLSGNTIYF.

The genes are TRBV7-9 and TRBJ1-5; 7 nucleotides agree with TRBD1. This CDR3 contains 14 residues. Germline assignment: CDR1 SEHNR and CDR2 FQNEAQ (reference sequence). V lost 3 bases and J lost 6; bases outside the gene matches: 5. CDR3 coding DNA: TGTGCCAGCAGCTTTAAAGGGGGCGGTCAGCCCCAGCATTTT. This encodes CASSFKGGGQPQHF. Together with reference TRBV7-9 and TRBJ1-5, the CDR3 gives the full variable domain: DTGVSQNPRHKITKRGQNVTFRCDPISEHNRLYWYRQTLGQGPEFLTYFQNEAQLEKSRLLSDRFSAERPKGSFSTLEIQRTEQGDSAMYLCASSFKGGGQPQHFGDGTRLSIL.

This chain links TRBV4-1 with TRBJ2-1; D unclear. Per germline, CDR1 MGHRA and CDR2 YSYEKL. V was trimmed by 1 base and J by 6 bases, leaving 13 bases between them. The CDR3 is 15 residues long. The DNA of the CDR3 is TGCGCCAGCAGCCAAGGTTTTTTCTGGCCCAATGAGCAGTTCTTC. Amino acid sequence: CASSQGFFWPNEQFF.

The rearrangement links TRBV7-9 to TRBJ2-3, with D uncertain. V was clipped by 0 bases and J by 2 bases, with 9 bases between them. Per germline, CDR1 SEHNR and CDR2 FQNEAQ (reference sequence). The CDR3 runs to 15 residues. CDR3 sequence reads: CASSLANTDTDTQYF. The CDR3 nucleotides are TGTGCCAGCAGCTTAGCGAACACAGACACAGATACGCAGTATTTT.

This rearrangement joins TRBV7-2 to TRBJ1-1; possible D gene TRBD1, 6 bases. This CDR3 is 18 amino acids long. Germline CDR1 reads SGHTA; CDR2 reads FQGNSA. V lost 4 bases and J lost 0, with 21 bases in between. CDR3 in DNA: TGTGCCAGCAGCTCCTACAGGGACATAGGCGTCATGAACACTGAAGCTTTCTTT. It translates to CASSSYRDIGVMNTEAFF.

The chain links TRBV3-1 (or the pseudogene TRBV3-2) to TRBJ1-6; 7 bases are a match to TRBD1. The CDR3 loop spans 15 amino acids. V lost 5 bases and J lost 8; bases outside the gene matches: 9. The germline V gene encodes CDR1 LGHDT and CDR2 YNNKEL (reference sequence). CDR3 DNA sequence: TGTGCCAGCAGCTTTAGAGGGGGCTGGGATTCACCCCTCCACTTT. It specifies CASSFRGGWDSPLHF.

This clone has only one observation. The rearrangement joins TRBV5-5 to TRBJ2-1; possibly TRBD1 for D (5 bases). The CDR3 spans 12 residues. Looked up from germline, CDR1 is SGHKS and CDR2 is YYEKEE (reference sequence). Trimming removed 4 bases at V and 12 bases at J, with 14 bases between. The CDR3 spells CASSPLGQGQFF. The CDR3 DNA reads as TGTGCCAGCAGCCCGCTGGGGCAGGGGCAGTTCTTC.

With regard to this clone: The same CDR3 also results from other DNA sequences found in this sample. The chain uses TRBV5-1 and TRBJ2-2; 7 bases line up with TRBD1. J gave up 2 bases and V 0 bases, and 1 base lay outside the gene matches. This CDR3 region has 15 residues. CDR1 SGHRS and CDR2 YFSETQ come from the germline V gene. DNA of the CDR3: TGCGCCAGCAGCTTGGGACAGGGCAACACCGGGGAGCTGTTTTTT. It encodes CASSLGQGNTGELFF.

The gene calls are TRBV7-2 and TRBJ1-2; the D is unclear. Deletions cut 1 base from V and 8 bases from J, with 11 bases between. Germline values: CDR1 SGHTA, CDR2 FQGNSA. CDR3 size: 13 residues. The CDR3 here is CASSLGSELGYTF. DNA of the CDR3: TGTGCCAGCAGCTTAGGTTCCGAACTGGGCTACACCTTC.

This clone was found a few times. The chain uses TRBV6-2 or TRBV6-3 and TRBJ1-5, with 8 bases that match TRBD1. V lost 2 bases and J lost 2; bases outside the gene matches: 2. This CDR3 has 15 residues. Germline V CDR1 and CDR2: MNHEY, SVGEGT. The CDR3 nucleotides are TGTGCCAGCAGTTACCTGACAGGGGGCAATCAGCCCCAGCATTTT. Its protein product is CASSYLTGGNQPQHF.

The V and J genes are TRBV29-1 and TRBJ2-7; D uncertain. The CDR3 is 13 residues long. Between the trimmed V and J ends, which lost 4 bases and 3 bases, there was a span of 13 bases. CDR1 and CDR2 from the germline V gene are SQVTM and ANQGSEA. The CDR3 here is CSVGVGSSYEQYF. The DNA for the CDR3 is TGCAGCGTTGGGGTGGGTAGCAGCTACGAGCAGTACTTC.

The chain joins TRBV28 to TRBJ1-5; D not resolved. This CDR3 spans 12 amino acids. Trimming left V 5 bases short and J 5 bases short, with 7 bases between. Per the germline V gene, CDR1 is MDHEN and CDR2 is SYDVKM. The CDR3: CASSRGDQPQHF. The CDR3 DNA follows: TGTGCCAGCAGTCGCGGGGATCAGCCCCAGCATTTT.

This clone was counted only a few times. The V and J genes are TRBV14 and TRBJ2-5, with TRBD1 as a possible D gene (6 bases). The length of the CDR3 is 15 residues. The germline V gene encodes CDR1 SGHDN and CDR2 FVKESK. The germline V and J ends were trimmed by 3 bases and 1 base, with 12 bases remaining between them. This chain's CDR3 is CASSHLQGPQETQYF. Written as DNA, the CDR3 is TGTGCCAGCAGCCATTTACAGGGTCCCCAAGAGACCCAGTACTTC.

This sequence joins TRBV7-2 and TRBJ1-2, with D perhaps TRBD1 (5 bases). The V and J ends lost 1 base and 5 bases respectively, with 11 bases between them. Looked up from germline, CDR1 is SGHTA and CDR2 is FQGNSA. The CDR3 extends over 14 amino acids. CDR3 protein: CASSLVQARYGYTF. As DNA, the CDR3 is TGTGCCAGCAGCTTAGTACAGGCGCGTTATGGCTACACCTTC.

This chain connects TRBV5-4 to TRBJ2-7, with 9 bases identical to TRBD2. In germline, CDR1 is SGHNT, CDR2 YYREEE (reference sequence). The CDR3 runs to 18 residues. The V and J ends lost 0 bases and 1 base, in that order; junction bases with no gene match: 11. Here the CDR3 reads CASSLGLPAGGRSYEQYF. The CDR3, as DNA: TGTGCCAGCAGCTTGGGACTACCAGCGGGGGGCCGATCCTACGAGCAGTACTTC.

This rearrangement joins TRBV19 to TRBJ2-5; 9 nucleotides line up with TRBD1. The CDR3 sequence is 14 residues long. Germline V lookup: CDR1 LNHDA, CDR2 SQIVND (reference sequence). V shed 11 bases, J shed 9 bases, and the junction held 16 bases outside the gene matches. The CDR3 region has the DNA TGTGCCTCGTCGGACAGGGGCCGACAGGAGGCCCAGTACTTC. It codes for CASSDRGRQEAQYF.

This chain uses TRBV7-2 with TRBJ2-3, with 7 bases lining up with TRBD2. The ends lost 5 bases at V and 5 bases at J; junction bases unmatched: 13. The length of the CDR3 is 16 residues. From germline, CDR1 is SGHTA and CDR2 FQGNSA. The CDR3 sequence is CASSRLSGSWIDTQYF. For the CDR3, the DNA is TGTGCCAGCAGCAGACTTAGCGGGTCCTGGATAGATACGCAGTATTTT. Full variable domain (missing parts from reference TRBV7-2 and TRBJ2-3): GAGVSQSPSNKVTEKGKDVELRCDPISGHTALYWYRQSLGQGLEFLIYFQGNSAPDKSGLPSDRFSAERTGGSVSTLTIQRTQQEDSAVYLCASSRLSGSWIDTQYFGPGTRLTVL.

The CDR3 loop is CASSPSGPGYNEQFF. The CDR3 DNA is TGCGCCAGCAGCCCTAGCGGACCCGGCTACAATGAGCAGTTCTTC. The chain carries TRBV5-1 and TRBJ2-1, with TRBD2 matching 7 bases. Germline-derived CDR1 and CDR2 are SGHRS and YFSETQ. The CDR3 extends over 15 amino acids. With 4 bases clipped from V and 3 bases from J, the junction kept 7 bases outside the gene matches.

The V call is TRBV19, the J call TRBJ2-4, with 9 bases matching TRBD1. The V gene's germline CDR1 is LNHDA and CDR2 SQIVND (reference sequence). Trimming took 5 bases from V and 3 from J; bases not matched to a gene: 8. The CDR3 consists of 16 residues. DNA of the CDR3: TGTGCCAGTAGTCTCGGGACAGGGATCGTCAAAAACATTCAGTACTTC. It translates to CASSLGTGIVKNIQYF. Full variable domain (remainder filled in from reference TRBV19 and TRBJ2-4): DGGITQSPKYLFRKEGQNVTLSCEQNLNHDAMYWYRQDPGQGLRLIYYSQIVNDFQKGDIAEGYSVSREKKESFPLTVTSAQKNPTAFYLCASSLGTGIVKNIQYFGAGTRLSVL.